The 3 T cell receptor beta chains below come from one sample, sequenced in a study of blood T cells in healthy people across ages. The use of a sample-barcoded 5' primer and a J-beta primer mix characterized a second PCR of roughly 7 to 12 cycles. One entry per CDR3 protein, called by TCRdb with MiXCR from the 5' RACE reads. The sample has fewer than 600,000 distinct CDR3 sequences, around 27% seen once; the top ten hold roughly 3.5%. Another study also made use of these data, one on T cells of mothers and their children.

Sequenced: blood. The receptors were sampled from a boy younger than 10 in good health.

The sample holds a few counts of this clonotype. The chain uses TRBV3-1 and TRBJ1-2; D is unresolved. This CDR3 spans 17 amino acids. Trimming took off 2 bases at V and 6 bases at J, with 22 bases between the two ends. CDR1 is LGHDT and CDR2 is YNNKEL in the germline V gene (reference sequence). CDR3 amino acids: CASSQRATVGGFHGYTF. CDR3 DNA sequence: TGTGCCAGCAGCCAAAGAGCGACGGTTGGAGGGTTTCATGGCTACACCTTC.

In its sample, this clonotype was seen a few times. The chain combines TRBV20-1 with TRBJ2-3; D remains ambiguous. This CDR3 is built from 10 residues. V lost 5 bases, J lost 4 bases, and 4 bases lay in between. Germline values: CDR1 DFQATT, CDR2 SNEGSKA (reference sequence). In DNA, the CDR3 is TGCAGTGCTTACTCAGATACGCAGTATTTT. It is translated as CSAYSDTQYF.

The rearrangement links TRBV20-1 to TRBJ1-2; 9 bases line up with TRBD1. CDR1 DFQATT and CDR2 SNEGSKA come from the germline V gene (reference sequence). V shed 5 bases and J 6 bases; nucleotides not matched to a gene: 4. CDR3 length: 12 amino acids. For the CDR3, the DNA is TGCAGTGCTGGACGGGACAGGGATGGCTACACCTTC. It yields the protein CSAGRDRDGYTF.